The 22 T cell receptor beta chains in this list originate from one sample, sequenced in a study of blood T cell repertoires in COVID-19. The assay was immunoSEQ multiplex PCR, and TCRdb's table has in-frame clones only and misses some. The data hold some 150,000 clones, with about 85% observed a single time. The sequenced material came from peripheral blood. The receptors here all came from a human donor with acute or convalescent COVID-19. The donor label of this sample is uncertain.

CDR3 amino acids: CASSIRLAGEPYNEQFF. The CDR3 DNA sequence: TGTGCCAGTAGTATACGACTAGCGGGAGAGCCCTACAATGAGCAGTTCTTC. J is TRBJ2-1 and V is TRBV19, with 12 bases aligning to TRBD2. With 2 bases clipped from V and 2 bases from J, the junction kept 4 bases outside the gene matches. Germline V gene sequence: CDR1 LNHDA, CDR2 SQIVND (reference sequence). The length of the CDR3 is 17 residues. The whole variable domain, filled in from reference TRBV19 and TRBJ2-1, reads DGGITQSPKYLFRKEGQNVTLSCEQNLNHDAMYWYRQDPGQGLRLIYYSQIVNDFQKGDIAEGYSVSREKKESFPLTVTSAQKNPTAFYLCASSIRLAGEPYNEQFFGPGTRLTVL.

This chain links TRBV3-1 (or the pseudogene TRBV3-2) with TRBJ1-5; TRBD1 matches 9 bases. Germline V gene data show CDR1 as LGHDT and CDR2 as YNNKEL (reference sequence). The CDR3 spans 15 residues. The V segment lost 3 bases and the J segment 7 bases; nucleotides outside the gene matches: 7. The CDR3 is CASSQGGQGRQPQHF. CDR3 in DNA: TGTGCCAGCAGCCAGGGGGGACAGGGACGCCAGCCCCAGCATTTT.

The chain combines TRBV29-1 with TRBJ2-7, with TRBD1 as a possible D gene (5 bases). CDR3 length equals 11 residues. Trimming cost V 6 bases and J 8 bases, with 14 bases left between them. CDR1 is SQVTM and CDR2 is ANQGSEA in the germline V gene. CDR3 DNA: TGCAGCGTGAGGCAGGGATCCCAGCAGTACGTC. Translating gives CSVRQGSQQYV.

This chain joins TRBV6-6 and TRBJ1-2, with 10 bases aligning to TRBD1. This CDR3 region has 14 residues. Per germline, CDR1 MNHNY and CDR2 SVGAGI (reference sequence). V dropped 2 bases and J dropped 8; count of bases not matched to a gene: 5. CDR3 protein: CASSYLGQGGGYTF. In nucleotides, the CDR3 is TGTGCCAGCAGTTACCTCGGACAGGGGGGCGGCTACACCTTC.

This clone was seen just once. The genes are TRBV5-1 and TRBJ2-1; 8 bases match TRBD1. Germline V gene sequence: CDR1 SGHRS, CDR2 YFSETQ. The CDR3 is 16 residues long. V lost 3 bases and J lost 1; bases outside the gene matches: 6. CDR3 coding DNA: TGCGCCAGCAGCTCGACAGGGGAGGTATCCTACAATGAGCAGTTCTTC. It encodes CASSSTGEVSYNEQFF.

V and J are TRBV9 and TRBJ2-1, with D maybe TRBD2 (6 bases). The V end lost 8 bases, the J end lost 6 bases, and 24 bases lay between the germline ends. This CDR3 is built from 16 residues. Per germline, CDR1 SGDLS and CDR2 YYNGEE. The chain's CDR3 is CASGASAPKPFNEQFF. Here the CDR3 DNA reads TGTGCCAGTGGGGCTAGCGCCCCCAAACCCTTCAATGAGCAGTTCTTC.

This chain links TRBV28 with TRBJ2-5; D is ambiguous. V was trimmed by 6 bases and J by 5 bases, leaving 13 bases between them. The germline CDR1 and CDR2 sequences are MDHEN and SYDVKM. The CDR3 runs 13 residues. CDR3 loop: CASRAPGPETQYF. The CDR3 nucleotides read TGTGCCAGCAGGGCCCCAGGTCCGGAGACCCAGTACTTC.

The chain carries TRBV6-5 and TRBJ2-2, with a tentative D call TRBD2 (6 bases). This CDR3 is built from 15 residues. V lost 7 bases, J lost 0 bases, and 12 bases lay in between. Germline V gene sequence: CDR1 MNHEY, CDR2 SVGAGI. The CDR3 region is CASKEERANTGELFF. The CDR3 coding sequence is TGTGCCAGCAAGGAGGAGCGGGCGAACACCGGGGAGCTGTTTTTT.

The rearrangement uses TRBV4-1 and TRBJ1-2; 9 nucleotides align to TRBD1. With V trimmed by 0 bases and J by 8 bases, 7 bases remained unmatched. The CDR3 spans 15 residues. The V gene's germline CDR1 is MGHRA and CDR2 YSYEKL. CDR3 nucleotide sequence: TGCGCCAGCAGCCAAGAGTGGACAGGGGCTAGGGGCTACACCTTC. It translates to CASSQEWTGARGYTF.

The chain recombines TRBV7-8 with TRBJ2-5; TRBD2 matches at 9 bases. The CDR3 has 17 residues. V shed 0 bases, J shed 6 bases, and the junction held 11 bases outside the gene matches. Looked up from germline, CDR1 is SGHVS and CDR2 is FQNEAQ. The CDR3: CASSLADLAGVRQTQYF. CDR3 in DNA: TGTGCCAGCAGCTTAGCGGATTTAGCGGGGGTTCGACAGACCCAGTACTTC.

V usage is TRBV4-2 and J usage is TRBJ2-5; no clear D. The ends were cut back, 0 bases at V and 2 bases at J, with 16 bases in the middle. Germline-derived CDR1 and CDR2 are LGHNA and YNFKEQ. There are 17 residues in the CDR3. CDR3 sequence (DNA): TGTGCCAGCAGCCAAGATTGGGCAGAAACCATGCAAGAGACCCAGTACTTC. Encoded protein: CASSQDWAETMQETQYF.

The chain links TRBV5-4 to TRBJ2-5, with a weak D call TRBD2 (5 bases). The CDR3 totals 14 residues. In germline, CDR1 is SGHNT, CDR2 YYREEE (reference sequence). The V gene lost 3 bases and the J gene lost 2 bases, with 11 bases spanning the gap. DNA for the CDR3: TGTGCCAGCAGCTCTCGGACTGTTCAAGAGACCCAGTACTTC. It codes for CASSSRTVQETQYF.

The table lists this clone with a few counts. V is TRBV7-2 and J is TRBJ1-1; TRBD1 matches at 9 bases. CDR1 is SGHTA and CDR2 is FQGNSA in the germline V gene. This CDR3 comprises 16 residues. V was pared by 1 base and J by 1 base, with 4 bases of the junction left unmatched. CDR3 nucleotides: TGTGCCAGCAGCTTAGGGATGGACAGGGGGAACACTGAAGCTTTCTTT. Amino acid sequence: CASSLGMDRGNTEAFF.

The rearrangement joins TRBV7-3 to TRBJ2-5; D remains unclear. CDR3 length: 13 amino acids. Trimming pared 1 base from V and 5 bases from J, leaving 8 bases between. In germline, CDR1 is SGHTA, CDR2 FQGTGA. For the CDR3, the DNA is TGTGCCAGCAGCTTAAGCCTCGGGGAGACCCAGTACTTC. Protein sequence: CASSLSLGETQYF.

The genes are TRBV19 and TRBJ1-1, with TRBD1 matching over 9 bases. CDR1 LNHDA and CDR2 SQIVND come from the germline V gene (reference sequence). J gave up 2 bases and V 5 bases, and 6 bases lay outside the gene matches. This CDR3 spans 15 amino acids. The CDR3 sequence is CASSDQTGGNTEAFF. The CDR3 nucleotides are TGTGCCAGTAGTGACCAGACAGGGGGAAACACTGAAGCTTTCTTT. Combining the CDR3 with reference TRBV19 and TRBJ1-1 gives the whole variable domain DGGITQSPKYLFRKEGQNVTLSCEQNLNHDAMYWYRQDPGQGLRLIYYSQIVNDFQKGDIAEGYSVSREKKESFPLTVTSAQKNPTAFYLCASSDQTGGNTEAFFGQGTRLTVV.

The chain carries TRBV19 and TRBJ1-1; D call uncertain. Germline CDR1 and CDR2: LNHDA and SQIVND (reference sequence). The CDR3 totals 13 residues. V lost 3 bases, J lost 3 bases, and 8 bases lay in between. The CDR3 loop reads CASSIFSDTEAFF. The CDR3 nucleotides read TGTGCCAGTAGTATTTTTTCGGACACTGAAGCTTTCTTT.

The chain carries TRBV5-5 and TRBJ2-7; D may be TRBD1 (6 bases). Trimming removed 4 bases from V and 7 bases from J, with 15 bases in between. The V gene's germline CDR1 is SGHKS and CDR2 YYEKEE (reference sequence). The CDR3 extends over 13 amino acids. The DNA for the CDR3 is TGTGCCAGCAGCGTAAACAGGGTAGGGGAGCAGTACGTC. Translating gives CASSVNRVGEQYV.

This clone was picked up a small number of times. The chain couples TRBV5-5 to TRBJ1-2, with TRBD1 identical over 9 bases. The CDR3 is 17 amino acids. V gave up 2 bases and J gave up 0 bases; unmatched junction bases: 8. Germline V gene sequence: CDR1 SGHKS, CDR2 YYEKEE (reference sequence). CDR3 amino acids: CASSFRDRESPNYGYTF. In DNA form, the CDR3 reads TGTGCCAGCAGCTTCCGGGACAGGGAAAGCCCTAACTATGGCTACACCTTC.

The chain combines TRBV6-5 with TRBJ2-5; 8 nucleotides match TRBD1. CDR1 is MNHEY and CDR2 is SVGAGI in the germline V gene. This CDR3 spans 14 amino acids. J was trimmed by 0 bases and V by 6 bases; bases with no gene match: 3. The CDR3 DNA follows: TGTGCCAGCAGGGACAGGGCGAACCAAGAGACCCAGTACTTC. This encodes CASRDRANQETQYF.

The V call is TRBV14, the J call TRBJ1-2; D perhaps matches TRBD1 (6 bases). The CDR3 contains 15 residues. Germline V gene lookup returns CDR1 SGHDN and CDR2 FVKESK. The V end was cut by 2 bases, the J end by 8 bases, with 18 bases between. The CDR3 sequence: CASSQPTGSISGYTF. For the CDR3, the DNA is TGTGCCAGCAGCCAACCGACAGGTTCAATCAGCGGCTACACCTTC. The whole variable domain, filled in from reference TRBV14 and TRBJ1-2, reads EAGVTQFPSHSVIEKGQTVTLRCDPISGHDNLYWYRRVMGKEIKFLLHFVKESKQDESGMPNNRFLAERTGGTYSTLKVQPAELEDSGVYFCASSQPTGSISGYTFGSGTRLTVV.

The V and J genes are TRBV28 and TRBJ2-7; 10 bases line up with TRBD1. With 5 bases clipped from V and 2 bases from J, the junction kept 3 bases outside the gene matches. This CDR3 comprises 14 residues. Germline-derived CDR1 and CDR2 are MDHEN and SYDVKM. The CDR3 coding sequence is TGTGCCAGCAGTACCGGACAGGGGGCCTACGAGCAGTACTTC. Its protein product is CASSTGQGAYEQYF.

As concerns this clone: An end of the junction differs from the germline gene, which may be a read error. The chain joins TRBV7-7 to TRBJ2-7, with TRBD1 matching over 8 bases. This CDR3 has 16 amino acids. Germline-derived CDR1 and CDR2 are SSHAT and FNYEAQ (reference sequence). The DNA for the CDR3 is TGTGCTAGCAGCTTAGTGGGCACAGGGGGGACCTACGAGCAGTACTTC. Protein: CASSLVGTGGTYEQYF.